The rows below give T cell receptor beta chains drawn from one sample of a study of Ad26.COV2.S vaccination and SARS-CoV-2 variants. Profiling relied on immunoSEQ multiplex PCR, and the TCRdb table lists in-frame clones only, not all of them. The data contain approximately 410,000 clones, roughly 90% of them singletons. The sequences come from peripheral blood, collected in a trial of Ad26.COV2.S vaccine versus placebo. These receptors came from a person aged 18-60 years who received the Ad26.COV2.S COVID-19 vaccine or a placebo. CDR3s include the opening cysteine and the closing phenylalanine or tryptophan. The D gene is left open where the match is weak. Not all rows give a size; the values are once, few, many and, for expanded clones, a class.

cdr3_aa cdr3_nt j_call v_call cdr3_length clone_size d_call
CASSLLASWGDSTDTQYF TGTGCCAGCAGCTTGCTAGCATCTTGGGGGGACAGCACAGATACGCAGTATTTT TRBJ2-3 TRBV7-6 18 - -
CSVGGQPWTEAFF TGCAGCGTGGGGGGACAGCCGTGGACTGAAGCTTTCTTT TRBJ1-1 TRBV29-1 13 - TRBD1
CASSIFGQAGANVLTF TGTGCCAGTAGTATTTTCGGACAGGCTGGGGCCAACGTCCTGACTTTC TRBJ2-6 TRBV19 16 - TRBD1
CASRVRGLVYEQYF TGTGCCAGCAGGGTAAGGGGGCTTGTCTACGAGCAGTACTTC TRBJ2-7 TRBV2 14 - TRBD1
CASSEPDRAAYNEQFF TGTGCCAGCAGTGAACCGGACAGGGCGGCCTACAATGAGCAGTTCTTC TRBJ2-1 TRBV6-1 16 few TRBD1
CASSLEITGGELFF TGTGCCAGCAGCTTAGAAATTACAGGGGGGGAGCTGTTTTTT TRBJ2-2 TRBV11-2 14 - -
CASSQDRGLTEAFF TGCGCCAGCAGCCAAGACAGGGGGCTCACTGAAGCTTTCTTT TRBJ1-1 TRBV4-1 14 - TRBD1
CASSLQGGRTEAFF TGTGCCAGCAGCTTACAGGGCGGGAGGACTGAAGCTTTCTTT TRBJ1-1 TRBV9 14 - -
CASSLDRGGEKLFF TGCGCCAGCAGCCTGGACAGGGGTGGGGAAAAACTGTTTTTT TRBJ1-4 TRBV4-3 14 - TRBD1
CASSLGGRAGELFF TGTGCCAGCAGTTTAGGGGGTAGGGCCGGGGAGCTGTTTTTT TRBJ2-2 TRBV27 14 once -
CASSLAPGTEQYF TGTGCCAGCAGTCTTGCCCCCGGGACAGAGCAGTACTTC TRBJ2-7 TRBV27 13 once -
CASSIGPGISYNEQFF TGTGCCAGTAGTATAGGTCCGGGGATTTCCTACAATGAGCAGTTCTTC TRBJ2-1 TRBV19 16 once -
CASSLALGHNEQFF TGCGCCAGCAGCTTGGCATTGGGTCACAATGAGCAGTTCTTC TRBJ2-1 TRBV5-1 14 - -
CASSPGTAGNTIYF TGTGCCAGCAGTCCGGGGACAGCTGGAAACACCATATATTTT TRBJ1-3 TRBV6-5 14 - TRBD1
CASSPIAGAGNTEAFF TGTGCCAGCAGCCCGATCGCTGGGGCGGGGAACACTGAAGCTTTCTTT TRBJ1-1 TRBV7-9 16 - -
CASRTGVIYEQYF TGTGCCAGCAGGACAGGGGTCATTTACGAGCAGTACTTC TRBJ2-7 TRBV28 13 once TRBD1
CASSIWNTGELFF TGTGCCAGTAGTATCTGGAACACCGGGGAGCTGTTTTTT TRBJ2-2 TRBV19 13 once -
CASSAHSGGARNEQFF TGTGCCAGCAGCGCCCATAGCGGGGGGGCGCGCAATGAGCAGTTCTTC TRBJ2-1 TRBV9 16 few TRBD2
CAWRGDSEGSPLHF TGTGCCTGGAGAGGGGACAGTGAAGGATCACCCCTCCACTTT TRBJ1-6 TRBV30 14 - TRBD1
CAWSVFGGQPQHF TGTGCCTGGAGTGTCTTTGGTGGTCAGCCCCAGCATTTT TRBJ1-5 TRBV30 13 - -
CASSYLSSGGLEQYF TGTGCCAGCAGTTACTTGTCTAGCGGGGGACTCGAGCAGTACTTC TRBJ2-7 TRBV6-6 15 - TRBD2
CASSLNAGTGAEQYF TGTGCCAGCAGCTTGAACGCCGGGACAGGGGCCGAGCAGTACTTC TRBJ2-7 TRBV5-4 15 once TRBD1
CASRTGGNSNQPQHF TGTGCCAGCCGGACAGGGGGGAATAGCAATCAGCCCCAGCATTTT TRBJ1-5 TRBV28 15 - TRBD1
CASSLSWGGGEQYF TGTGCCAGCAGCCTCTCGTGGGGGGGAGGCGAGCAGTACTTC TRBJ2-7 TRBV3-1/TRBV3-2 14 few TRBD2
CAISESIGGYTF TGTGCCATCAGTGAGTCAATCGGGGGCTACACCTTC TRBJ1-2 TRBV10-3 12 once -
CASSQGTSGVNEQFF TGCGCCAGCAGCCAGGGGACTAGCGGGGTCAATGAGCAGTTCTTC TRBJ2-1 TRBV4-3 15 - TRBD2
CASSPQGGGYTF TGTGCCAGCAGCCCCCAGGGGGGTGGCTACACCTTC TRBJ1-2 TRBV5-8 12 once TRBD1
CATKAFPSYEQYF TGTGCCACGAAGGCTTTTCCTTCCTACGAGCAGTACTTC TRBJ2-7 TRBV2 13 - -
CASSPPGGRTYEQYF TGTGCCAGCTCACCACCCGGGGGGCGCACCTACGAGCAGTACTTC TRBJ2-7 TRBV18 15 - -
CASSYKLAGGPNEQYF TGTGCCAGCAGCTACAAATTAGCGGGGGGGCCTAATGAGCAGTACTTC TRBJ2-7 TRBV7-2 16 few TRBD2
CASTLGQGLDTEAFF TGTGCCAGTACTTTAGGACAGGGGTTGGACACTGAAGCTTTCTTT TRBJ1-1 TRBV19 15 - TRBD1
CASSPHRLAGNTGELFF TGTGCTAGCAGCCCCCATCGGCTAGCGGGGAACACCGGGGAGCTGTTTTTT TRBJ2-2 TRBV7-7 17 - TRBD2
CASSLGLALSYNEQFF TGTGCCAGCAGTTTAGGACTAGCGCTCTCCTACAATGAGCAGTTCTTC TRBJ2-1 TRBV27 16 - TRBD2
CASSSGGPGYTF TGTGCCAGCAGCAGCGGTGGGCCTGGCTACACCTTC TRBJ1-2 TRBV5-4 12 - -
CASSERGAITDTQYF TGTGCCAGTAGCGAGCGGGGGGCCATCACAGATACGCAGTATTTT TRBJ2-3 TRBV19 15 - TRBD2
CASSRDTNEKLFF TGTGCCAGTAGTAGGGACACCAATGAAAAACTGTTTTTT TRBJ1-4 TRBV19 13 - -